This TCR beta chain was captured by sequencing in a study of PD-1 blockade in classical Hodgkin lymphoma. Documented time point: cycle 4 day 1 (C4D1), after 6 weeks of nivolumab. All patients relapsed after autologous stem cell transplantation, and brentuximab vedotin exposure varied. Only in-frame clones appear in the TCRdb table, and some are missing; sequencing was by immunoSEQ multiplex PCR. The table records under 35,000 clones, approximately 67% of them present only once. V lost 1 base, J lost 5 bases, and 19 bases lay in between. The CDR3 is 16 residues long. Germline CDR1 is SGHRS and CDR2 is YFSETQ.

The chain combines TRBV5-1 with TRBJ2-7; maybe TRBD2 (6 bases). The source material was peripheral blood mononuclear cells (PBMCs), sampled before the fourth cycle of nivolumab. The receptor was derived from a human donor with classical Hodgkin lymphoma. The CDR3 loop reads CASSLLAPGYSDEQYF. In DNA, the CDR3 is TGCGCCAGCAGCTTGCTAGCGCCGGGGTATAGCGACGAGCAGTACTTC. The whole variable domain, filled in from reference TRBV5-1 and TRBJ2-7, reads KAGVTQTPRYLIKTRGQQVTLSCSPISGHRSVSWYQQTPGQGLQFLFEYFSETQRNKGNFPGRFSGRQFSNSRSEMNVSTLELGDSALYLCASSLLAPGYSDEQYFGPGTRLTVT.